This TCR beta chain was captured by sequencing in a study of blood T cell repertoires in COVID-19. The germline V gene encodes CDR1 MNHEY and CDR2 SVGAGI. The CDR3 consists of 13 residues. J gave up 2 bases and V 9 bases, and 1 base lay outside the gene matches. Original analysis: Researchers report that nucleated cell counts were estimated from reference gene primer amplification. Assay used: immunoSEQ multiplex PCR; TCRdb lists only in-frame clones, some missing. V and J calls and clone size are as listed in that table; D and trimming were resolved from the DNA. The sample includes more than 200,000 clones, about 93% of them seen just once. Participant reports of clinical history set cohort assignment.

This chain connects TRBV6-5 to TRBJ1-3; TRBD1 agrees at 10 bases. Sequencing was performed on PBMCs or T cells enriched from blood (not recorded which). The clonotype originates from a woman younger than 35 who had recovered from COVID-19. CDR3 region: CASGTGAGNTIYF. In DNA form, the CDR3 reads TGTGCCAGTGGGACAGGGGCTGGAAACACCATATATTTT.